The 29 T cell receptor beta chains reported below all come from one sample, sequenced in a study of cytomegalovirus exposure and HLA in healthy donors (dated by TCRdb to the late 2010s). Libraries were made using the immunoSEQ multiplex PCR assay. For the multiplex PCR, a mixture combining 60 forward primers for TCR Vbeta segments and 13 reverse primers for TCR Jbeta segments was used. The source is immuneACCESS, and TCRdb retained only in-frame sequences with V and J called. Part of the clones is not carried over; for the studies checked, unresolved V genes explain less than half of this, and the remainder is unexplained. This sample lists roughly 170,000 clones; about 80% were detected once. The ten largest clones represent about 2.2% of the sample. Material: PBMCs. These receptors were obtained from a woman between 25 and 40 years old in good health and CMV-seronegative.

This clone was detected once. The chain combines TRBV9 with TRBJ1-6; no reliable D call. This CDR3 is 13 amino acids long. The V and J ends lost 0 bases and 8 bases respectively, with 6 bases between them. Germline V gene sequence: CDR1 SGDLS, CDR2 YYNGEE. CDR3 DNA: TGTGCCAGCAGCGTAGAAATAGATTCACCCCTCCACTTT. This gives the protein CASSVEIDSPLHF. The whole variable domain, filled in from reference TRBV9 and TRBJ1-6, reads DSGVTQTPKHLITATGQRVTLRCSPRSGDLSVYWYQQSLDQGLQFLIQYYNGEERAKGNILERFSAQQFPDLHSELNLSSLELGDSALYFCASSVEIDSPLHFGNGTRLTVT.

This clone was observed a few times. The rearrangement links TRBV28 to TRBJ2-7; TRBD1 is a possible D gene (6 bases). Trimming took off 2 bases at V and 6 bases at J, with 8 bases between the two ends. This CDR3 is 12 amino acids long. Germline-derived CDR1 and CDR2 are MDHEN and SYDVKM. The CDR3 region has the DNA TGTGCCAGCAGTTTACAGGGGTTCGAGCAGTACTTC. Protein sequence: CASSLQGFEQYF.

This rearrangement joins TRBV14 to TRBJ2-5, with unresolved D. Trimming cost V 2 bases and J 1 base, with 5 bases left between them. Germline V gives CDR1 SGHDN, CDR2 FVKESK. The CDR3 runs to 13 residues. CDR3 sequence reads: CASSQNSQETQYF. CDR3 bases: TGTGCCAGCAGCCAAAACTCCCAAGAGACCCAGTACTTC.

The chain couples TRBV15 to TRBJ2-2; D is possibly TRBD2 (7 bases). The CDR3 loop spans 15 amino acids. Looked up from germline, CDR1 is LNHNV and CDR2 is YYDKDF (reference sequence). Deletions cut 6 bases from V and 3 bases from J, with 14 bases between. CDR3 loop: CATRGGALDTGELFF. The CDR3 nucleotides read TGTGCCACCAGAGGGGGGGCGCTGGACACCGGGGAGCTGTTTTTT.

CDR3 bases: TGCGCCAGCAGCCAAGTTTTGGGCGGGGGGCCCACAGATACGCAGTATTTT. Protein: CASSQVLGGGPTDTQYF. The chain employs TRBV4-3 and TRBJ2-3; 8 bases match TRBD2. Germline CDR1 is LGHNA and CDR2 is YSLEER. V shed 1 base and J 2 bases; nucleotides not matched to a gene: 8. This CDR3 is 17 amino acids long.

This chain joins TRBV18 and TRBJ1-5, with no clear D. The V gene's germline CDR1 is KGHSH and CDR2 LQKENI. The CDR3 extends over 15 amino acids. With 3 bases removed from V and 0 bases from J, the gap between germline ends came to 9 bases. CDR3 sequence (DNA): TGTGCCAGCTCACCTTTAGAGGATAGCAATCAGCCCCAGCATTTT. This sequence encodes CASSPLEDSNQPQHF. Full variable domain (rest looked up from reference TRBV18 and TRBJ1-5): NAGVMQNPRHLVRRRGQEARLRCSPMKGHSHVYWYRQLPEEGLKFMVYLQKENIIDESGMPKERFSAEFPKEGPSILRIQQVVRGDSAAYFCASSPLEDSNQPQHFGDGTRLSIL.

J is TRBJ1-6 and V is TRBV10-3; 12 nucleotides line up with TRBD1. This CDR3 region has 12 residues. J was trimmed by 17 bases and V by 4 bases; bases with no gene match: 3. The germline V gene encodes CDR1 ENHRY and CDR2 SYGVKD. CDR3 protein: CAISAGQGAFHF. The CDR3 DNA sequence: TGTGCCATCAGTGCGGGACAGGGGGCTTTCCACTTT.

This rearrangement joins TRBV28 to TRBJ1-2; D gene ambiguous. Looked up from germline, CDR1 is MDHEN and CDR2 is SYDVKM. V dropped 7 bases and J dropped 8 bases, with 20 bases sitting between them. The CDR3 has 14 residues. The CDR3 DNA follows: TGTGCCAGCACGGCGGGATCCCGATGGAGGGGCTACACCTTC. Residues: CASTAGSRWRGYTF.

This clone showed up just once. The V and J genes are TRBV28 and TRBJ2-1, with 12 nucleotides matching TRBD1. The CDR3 covers 16 residues. V lost 8 bases and J lost 8; bases outside the gene matches: 13. CDR1 MDHEN and CDR2 SYDVKM come from the germline V gene. CDR3 sequence (DNA): TGTGCCAGCGCGTCGTCGGGACAGGGGGCTGGCGATGAGCAGTTCTTC. Amino acid sequence: CASASSGQGAGDEQFF.

The chain recombines TRBV5-1 with TRBJ1-3, with 9 bases that match TRBD1. CDR3 length: 15 amino acids. CDR1 and CDR2 from the germline V gene are SGHRS and YFSETQ. After removal of 1 base from V and 3 bases from J, the junction contained 2 bases not matched to a gene. The DNA for the CDR3 is TGCGCCAGCAGCTTGACAGGGGGCTATGGAAACACCATATATTTT. Translated: CASSLTGGYGNTIYF.

V is TRBV7-8 and J is TRBJ2-3; 8 nucleotides agree with TRBD2. Germline values: CDR1 SGHVS, CDR2 FQNEAQ. The CDR3 length is 15 residues. Germline trimming cut 2 bases from V and 3 bases from J; bases unmatched to any gene: 4. DNA for the CDR3: TGTGCCAGCAGCTTAATTACTAGCGGTACAGATACGCAGTATTTT. Residues: CASSLITSGTDTQYF.

The chain recombines TRBV7-2 with TRBJ1-1, with TRBD1 as a possible D gene (5 bases). The V gene's germline CDR1 is SGHTA and CDR2 FQGNSA. The V gene lost 3 bases and the J gene lost 5 bases, with 16 bases spanning the gap. The CDR3 runs to 15 residues. CDR3 protein: CASSLSAGRGTEAFF. The DNA of the CDR3 is TGTGCCAGCAGCTTGAGCGCAGGGCGAGGAACTGAAGCTTTCTTT.

This sequence joins TRBV9 and TRBJ2-7, with 9 bases that match TRBD1. This CDR3 contains 15 residues. The germline V gene encodes CDR1 SGDLS and CDR2 YYNGEE. V was clipped by 4 bases and J by 5 bases; unmatched bases: 10. CDR3 sequence reads: CASSKGQGKVNEQYF. The CDR3 DNA reads TGTGCCAGCAGCAAAGGACAGGGGAAAGTGAACGAGCAGTACTTC.

This clone appeared a single time. CDR3 sequence reads: CASSFDLGGPNTGELFF. The CDR3 DNA reads TGCGCCAGCAGCTTCGACCTTGGGGGCCCGAACACCGGGGAGCTGTTTTTT. This chain connects TRBV5-1 to TRBJ2-2; a weak D match, TRBD1 (6 bases). In germline, CDR1 is SGHRS, CDR2 YFSETQ. The CDR3 contains 17 residues. Trimming took 2 bases from V and 0 from J, leaving 14 bases between them.

V and J are TRBV28 and TRBJ1-5, with D perhaps matching TRBD1 (5 bases). The CDR3 loop spans 15 amino acids. The germline V and J ends were trimmed by 2 bases and 3 bases, with 11 bases remaining between them. Germline CDR1 MDHEN, CDR2 SYDVKM. CDR3 amino acids: CASSLLTGPNQPQHF. The CDR3 bases are TGTGCCAGCAGTTTACTCACAGGACCCAATCAGCCCCAGCATTTT.

This clone was detected only a few times. The CDR3 DNA reads TGTGCCAGCCGGCTAGCCTCCGAGCAGTACTTC. Translating gives CASRLASEQYF. The V and J genes are TRBV6-6 and TRBJ2-7, with a possible D match to TRBD2 (5 bases). The CDR3 contains 11 residues. CDR1 and CDR2 (germline): MNHNY, SVGAGI (reference sequence). Trimming shortened V by 8 bases and J by 6 bases, and 11 bases separated the two germline ends.

The V gene is TRBV5-6, the J gene TRBJ2-2; perhaps TRBD2 as D (5 bases). Between the trimmed V and J ends, which lost 0 bases and 5 bases, there was a span of 11 bases. Germline V gives CDR1 SGHDT, CDR2 YYEEEE. The CDR3 sequence is 15 residues long. The CDR3 region is CASSLVYWETGELFF. The CDR3 DNA reads as TGTGCCAGCAGCTTGGTGTATTGGGAGACCGGGGAGCTGTTTTTT.

The chain combines TRBV30 with TRBJ2-1; TRBD2 might be the D (5 bases). This CDR3 has 15 amino acids. V gave up 0 bases and J gave up 1 base, with 10 bases separating them. The germline gives CDR1 GTSNPN, CDR2 SVGIG (reference sequence). CDR3 in DNA: TGTGCCTGGAGTGTACCCTGGACTTCCTACAATGAGCAGTTCTTC. Protein: CAWSVPWTSYNEQFF.

The chain couples TRBV6-1 to TRBJ2-1; 16 nucleotides match TRBD2. Per germline, CDR1 MNHNS and CDR2 SASEGT. With V trimmed by 3 bases and J by 0 bases, 5 bases remained unmatched. CDR3 length: 19 amino acids. The CDR3 reads CASSEGLAGGFSSYNEQFF. The CDR3 nucleotides read TGTGCCAGCAGTGAGGGACTAGCGGGGGGGTTTAGCTCCTACAATGAGCAGTTCTTC.

This chain links TRBV6-1 with TRBJ2-5, with TRBD1 identical over 8 bases. The J call may be wrong; the DNA end is better matched by TRBJ2-7. The CDR3 totals 13 residues. Germline lookup yields CDR1 MNHNS and CDR2 SASEGT. The CDR3 is CASSQDRAYEQYF. CDR3 DNA: TGTGCCAGCAGCCAGGACAGGGCTTACGAGCAGTACTTC.

This clone is a singleton in its sample. This chain joins TRBV7-2 and TRBJ1-5; no firm D call. CDR3 length equals 14 residues. The germline V gene encodes CDR1 SGHTA and CDR2 FQGNSA. Trimming removed 6 bases at V and 2 bases at J, with 11 bases between. The CDR3, as DNA: TGTGCCAGCAGACCAGACGGAGGCAATCAGCCCCAGCATTTT. This encodes CASRPDGGNQPQHF. The complete variable domain, with remaining parts taken from reference TRBV7-2 and TRBJ1-5, reads GAGVSQSPSNKVTEKGKDVELRCDPISGHTALYWYRQSLGQGLEFLIYFQGNSAPDKSGLPSDRFSAERTGGSVSTLTIQRTQQEDSAVYLCASRPDGGNQPQHFGDGTRLSIL.

The chain uses TRBV5-1 and TRBJ2-7; 8 bases fit TRBD1. The CDR3 runs 16 residues. CDR1 is SGHRS, CDR2 YFSETQ, per germline. V shed 4 bases, J shed 2 bases, and the junction held 11 bases outside the gene matches. The CDR3 loop is CASSLTGQGSTYEQYF. The DNA for the CDR3 is TGCGCCAGCAGCCTCACCGGACAGGGCAGCACCTACGAGCAGTACTTC.

J is TRBJ2-7 and V is TRBV6-5; possible D gene TRBD1, 6 bases. The CDR3 totals 14 residues. Deletions cut 6 bases from V and 5 bases from J, with 17 bases between. Germline V gene lookup returns CDR1 MNHEY and CDR2 SVGAGI. CDR3 sequence (DNA): TGTGCCAGCAGCTCCGGGACAAGACTCGACGAGCAGTACTTC. Translated: CASSSGTRLDEQYF.

This clone was seen a single time. A read error may account for a junction end that differs from germline. V and J are TRBV25-1 and TRBJ2-5; 11 positions agree with TRBD2. The CDR3 covers 17 residues. CDR1 is MGHDK and CDR2 is SYGVNS in the germline V gene. The CDR3 here is CAGRSILAGANQETQYF. The CDR3 DNA sequence: TGTGCCGGCAGATCTATACTAGCGGGGGCAAACCAAGAGACCCAGTACTTC.

The V gene is TRBV6-5, the J gene TRBJ1-1; TRBD1 is a possible D gene (5 bases). Germline V gene data show CDR1 as MNHEY and CDR2 as SVGAGI. V was cut by 5 bases and J by 5 bases, with 12 bases left in between. CDR3 length: 13 residues. Written as DNA, the CDR3 is TGTGCCAGCAGTGCGTCAGGGCGAACTGAAGCTTTCTTT. Translation: CASSASGRTEAFF.

The CDR3 region is CASSGTPTYEQYF. CDR3 coding DNA: TGTGCCAGCAGCGGGACTCCCACCTACGAGCAGTACTTC. The V and J genes are TRBV27 and TRBJ2-7, with a weak D call TRBD2 (6 bases). The CDR3 loop spans 13 amino acids. V lost 6 bases, J lost 2 bases, and 11 bases lay in between. The germline gives CDR1 MNHEY, CDR2 SMNVEV (reference sequence).

This sequence joins TRBV28 and TRBJ2-5; tentatively, D is TRBD1 (5 bases). This CDR3 contains 14 residues. Looked up from germline, CDR1 is MDHEN and CDR2 is SYDVKM. Trimming stripped 2 bases from V and 1 base from J, with 8 bases between. CDR3 nucleotide sequence: TGTGCCAGCAGTTTAGAGACAGTCCAAGAGACCCAGTACTTC. It specifies CASSLETVQETQYF.

V is TRBV19 and J is TRBJ1-3, with D perhaps matching TRBD1 (6 bases). CDR1 is LNHDA, CDR2 SQIVND, per germline (reference sequence). The V end lost 6 bases, the J end lost 2 bases, and 14 bases lay between the germline ends. CDR3 size: 15 residues. CDR3 nucleotides: TGTGCCAGTAGCAGGGGCTCGGGAACTGGAAACACCATATATTTT. It codes for CASSRGSGTGNTIYF.

The chain has TRBV7-3 and TRBJ2-1, with TRBD2 matching 13 bases. This CDR3 region has 19 residues. CDR1 is SGHTA and CDR2 is FQGTGA in the germline V gene. V shed 0 bases, J shed 0 bases, and the junction held 5 bases outside the gene matches. The CDR3 is CASSLTELAGGSSYNEQFF. The DNA of the CDR3 is TGTGCCAGCAGCTTAACTGAACTAGCGGGAGGGAGCTCCTACAATGAGCAGTTCTTC.